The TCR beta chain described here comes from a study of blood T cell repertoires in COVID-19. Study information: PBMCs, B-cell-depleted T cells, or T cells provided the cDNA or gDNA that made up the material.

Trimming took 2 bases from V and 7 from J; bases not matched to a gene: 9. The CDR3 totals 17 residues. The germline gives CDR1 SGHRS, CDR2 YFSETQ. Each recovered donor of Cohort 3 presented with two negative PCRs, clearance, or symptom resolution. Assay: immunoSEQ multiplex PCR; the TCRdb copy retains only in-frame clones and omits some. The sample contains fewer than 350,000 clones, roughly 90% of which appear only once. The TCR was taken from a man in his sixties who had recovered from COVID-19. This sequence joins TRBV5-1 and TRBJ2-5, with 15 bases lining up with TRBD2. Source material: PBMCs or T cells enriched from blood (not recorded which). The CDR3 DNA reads TGCGCCAGCAGCTTCGGACTAGCGGGAGGGTTTAATGGGACCCAGTACTTC. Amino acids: CASSFGLAGGFNGTQYF.